These T cell receptor beta chains were read from a single sample in a study of T cells in tuberculosis. TCRdb's table, derived via immunoSEQ multiplex PCR, lists solely in-frame clones and lacks some. The sample records about 20,000 clones, 75% to 90% being singletons. Input material: PBMCs. The receptors stem from a donor between 5 and 29 years old with latent tuberculosis or without tuberculosis infection. The CDR3 runs from the conserved cysteine through the conserved F or W. The D gene is left open where the match is weak. Where a row states a size, it is once, few, many or the class of an expanded clone; other rows omit it.

>TRBV5-1|.|TRBD2|TRBJ2-7|16
CASSFGLAGSSYEQYF
TGCGCCAGCAGTTTCGGACTAGCGGGGAGCTCCTACGAGCAGTACTTC
>TRBV7-3|.|TRBD2|TRBJ2-2|16
CASTLTSGSNTGELFF
TGTGCCAGCACCTTGACTAGCGGATCGAACACCGGGGAGCTGTTTTTT
>TRBV13|.|.|TRBJ2-7|13
CASEISQEYEQYF
TGTGCCAGCGAGATATCACAGGAGTACGAGCAGTACTTC
>TRBV30|.|TRBD1|TRBJ1-2|13
CAWTAGTGPHNTF
TGTGCCTGGACTGCCGGGACAGGGCCACATAACACCTTC
>TRBV4-1|.|TRBD2|TRBJ2-3|16
CASSPWASGGTDTQYF
TGCGCCAGCAGCCCTTGGGCTAGCGGGGGCACAGATACGCAGTATTTT
>TRBV2|.|TRBD1|TRBJ1-6|14
CASTEAGGNSPLHF
TGTGCCAGCACCGAAGCAGGGGGCAATTCACCCCTCCACTTT
>TRBV6-1|.|TRBD1|TRBJ1-1|12
CASRQGVSEAFF
TGTGCCAGCAGACAGGGGGTCTCTGAAGCTTTCTTT
>TRBV27|.|.|TRBJ2-3|11
CASSFSDTQYF
TGTGCCAGCAGTTTTTCGGATACGCAGTATTTT
>TRBV28|.|.|TRBJ1-1|14
CASSLWGGRIEAFF
TGTGCCAGCAGTTTATGGGGGGGACGGATAGAAGCTTTCTTT
>TRBV27|.|.|TRBJ1-2|14
CASRSPLETYGYTF
TGTGCCAGCAGATCCCCTTTGGAGACCTATGGCTACACCTTC
>TRBV6-5|.|.|TRBJ1-5|14
CASSFQARGQPQHF
TGTGCCAGCAGTTTCCAGGCTAGGGGTCAGCCCCAGCATTTT
>TRBV27|.|.|TRBJ1-5|15
CASSLDSTGAQPQHF
TGTGCCAGCAGTCTGGACAGTACAGGCGCTCAGCCCCAGCATTTT
>TRBV6-1|.|.|TRBJ1-1|14
CASKEQAMSAEAFF
TGTGCCAGCAAGGAACAGGCCATGTCCGCTGAAGCTTTCTTT
>TRBV19|.|TRBD1|TRBJ1-1|18
CASRLGHSGQALNTEAFF
TGTGCCAGTAGGCTTGGCCATTCGGGACAGGCCCTGAACACTGAAGCTTTCTTT
>TRBV10-3|.|TRBD1|TRBJ1-2|15
CAISESGWDSYGYTF
TGTGCCATCAGTGAGTCCGGCTGGGACAGCTATGGCTACACCTTC
>TRBV9|.|.|TRBJ1-2|15
CASSVAGGRGDGYTF
TGTGCCAGCAGCGTAGCCGGGGGCCGGGGGGATGGCTACACCTTC
>TRBV4-1|.|.|TRBJ2-5|15
CASSLLGVGRETQYF
TGCGCCAGCAGCCTTCTCGGTGTGGGCCGGGAGACCCAGTACTTC
>TRBV5-1|.|TRBD1|TRBJ1-5|16
CASSLRGPGSNQPQHF
TGCGCCAGCAGCTTGAGGGGGCCAGGTAGCAATCAGCCCCAGCATTTT
>TRBV4-2|.|.|TRBJ2-7|16
CASSQARDSPTYEQYF
TGTGCCAGCAGCCAAGCCCGCGACAGCCCAACCTACGAGCAGTACTTC
>TRBV6-5|.|.|TRBJ1-5|15
CASSPAIGGNQPQHF
TGTGCCAGCAGCCCCGCTATCGGGGGCAATCAGCCCCAGCATTTT
>TRBV9|.|.|TRBJ2-5|15
CASSVESRARETQYF
TGTGCCAGCAGCGTAGAGTCCAGGGCGAGGGAGACCCAGTACTTC
>TRBV19|.|.|TRBJ1-1|11
CATLLTGRAFF
TGTGCCACTCTACTGACGGGAAGAGCTTTCTTT
>TRBV6-5|.|TRBD1|TRBJ2-3|14
CASSYGTGGQAQYF
TGTGCCAGCAGTTATGGGACAGGGGGCCAGGCGCAGTATTTT
>TRBV5-1|.|.|TRBJ2-1|14
CASSSSDRYNEQFF
TGCGCCAGCAGCTCGAGCGACCGATACAATGAGCAGTTCTTC
>TRBV6-6|.|.|TRBJ1-1|11
CASNQGTEAFF
TGTGCCAGCAACCAGGGGACTGAAGCTTTCTTT
>TRBV5-1|.|TRBD1|TRBJ2-1|11
CASSLGQGEFF
TGCGCCAGCAGCTTGGGACAGGGTGAATTCTTC
>TRBV30|.|.|TRBJ2-3|13
CAWSGRGGDTQYF
TGTGCCTGGAGTGGCAGGGGTGGAGATACGCAGTATTTT
>TRBV12-5|once|.|TRBJ2-7|16
CASGLRGGGNPYEQYF
TGTGCTAGTGGTCTCAGAGGAGGCGGAAACCCCTACGAGCAGTACTTC
>TRBV15|.|TRBD1|TRBJ2-3|15
CATSRGQGNTDTQYF
TGTGCCACCAGCAGAGGACAGGGCAACACAGATACGCAGTATTTT
>TRBV30|.|.|TRBJ2-2|13
CAWSVRGQRELFF
TGTGCCTGGAGTGTACGAGGTCAGAGGGAGCTGTTTTTT
>TRBV5-6|.|.|TRBJ2-7|16
CASSPGQGLGSYEQYF
TGTGCCAGCAGCCCGGGGCAGGGGCTCGGGTCCTACGAGCAGTACTTC
>TRBV7-8|.|.|TRBJ2-7|12
CASSPGAYEQYF
TGTGCCAGCAGCCCAGGGGCATACGAGCAGTACTTC
>TRBV19|once|.|TRBJ1-5|16
CASSHRDGGGVQPQHF
TGTGCCAGTAGTCATAGGGACGGTGGAGGGGTTCAGCCCCAGCATTTT
>TRBV14|.|TRBD1|TRBJ2-7|13
CASSPDRGNEQYF
TGTGCCAGCAGCCCGGACAGGGGCAACGAGCAGTACTTC
>TRBV5-4|.|.|TRBJ1-1|12
CASSLWQTEAFF
TGTGCCAGCAGCTTGTGGCAGACTGAAGCTTTCTTT
>TRBV9|once|TRBD2|TRBJ2-3|15
CASSVLAGVTDTQYF
TGTGCCAGCAGTGTGCTAGCGGGGGTCACAGATACGCAGTATTTT
>TRBV23-1|.|.|TRBJ1-3|18
CASSQIKRRGGPGNTIYF
TGCGCCAGCAGTCAGATCAAGAGGAGGGGAGGCCCTGGAAACACCATATATTTT
>TRBV5-6|once|.|TRBJ2-7|14
CASSLLREHYEQYF
TGTGCCAGCAGCCTGCTACGTGAGCACTACGAGCAGTACTTC
>TRBV15|.|.|TRBJ1-1|15
CATSSNRERMTEAFF
TGTGCCACCAGCAGCAACAGGGAGCGTATGACTGAAGCTTTCTTT
>TRBV19|.|.|TRBJ1-5|13
CASSIRTNQPQHF
TGTGCCAGTAGTATCCGTACTAATCAGCCCCAGCATTTT
>TRBV19|.|.|TRBJ1-2|14
CASSITVTNYGYTF
TGTGCCAGTAGTATAACAGTGACTAACTATGGCTACACCTTC